This T cell receptor (beta chain) was recovered during a study of low-dose radiotherapy and immunotherapy resistance in tumors. The time point was: before trial treatment. First-strand cDNA relied on TRAV- and TRBV-specific primers spanning alpha and beta chains. TCRs were amplified for 15 to 25 PCR cycles with a constant-region primer and V-primer adapter. TCRdb re-called the reads with MiXCR, one entry per CDR3 protein. The data show tens of thousands of distinct CDR3 sequences, 9.4% seen once. This clonotype occurred many times. The CDR3 runs to 17 residues. The germline V gene encodes CDR1 LGHDT and CDR2 YNNKEL (reference sequence). V dropped 5 bases and J dropped 7; count of bases not matched to a gene: 10.

Specimen: PBMCs, collected before treatment. The receptor was derived from a male donor with prostate cancer. The chain recombines TRBV3-1 with TRBJ2-1; 14 nucleotides agree with TRBD2. For the CDR3, the DNA is TGTGCCAGCAGCGACCACGGGACTAGCGGGAGTTGGAATGAGCAGTTCTTC. Its translation: CASSDHGTSGSWNEQFF.